The entry below gives a single T cell receptor beta chain sequence along with its context. The data are from a study of blood T cell repertoires in COVID-19. The germline gives CDR1 MNHEY, CDR2 SVGEGT. Trimming removed 0 bases from V and 6 bases from J; junction bases left unmatched: 13. This CDR3 has 17 residues. Original analysis: Researchers report that nucleated cell counts were estimated from reference gene primer amplification. Repertoires were generated with immunoSEQ multiplex PCR, while TCRdb's copy carries only in-frame clones and drops some. V and J calls plus clone size are reproduced from that table; the DNA served to infer D and trimming. The table records 190,000 or so clones, approximately 91% of them present only once.

Material for sequencing was peripheral blood. V usage is TRBV6-2 or TRBV6-3 and J usage is TRBJ2-7, with 8 bases that match TRBD1. This sequence was found in a man in his forties with acute or convalescent COVID-19. This CDR3 reads CASSYSIGDRTVGEQYF. CDR3 sequence (DNA): TGTGCCAGCAGTTACTCGATAGGGGACAGGACGGTCGGCGAGCAGTACTTC.